The clone carrying this T cell receptor (beta chain) was seen more than once but under ten times. The CDR3 covers 15 residues. V lost 6 bases, J lost 3 bases, and 18 bases lay in between. CDR1 and CDR2 from the germline V gene are MNHNS and SASEGT. The data are from a study of regulatory T cells in long-lasting Graves disease. HTBI primers from iRepertoire and Arm-PCR of CDR3 regions yielded the TCR beta libraries. Via MiXCR, TCRdb re-called the multiplex PCR reads, giving one row per CDR3 protein. The table shows about 460,000 distinct CDR3 sequences, with about 14% occurring only once. The time point was: newly diagnosed GD, antithyroid drugs for less than 3 months. There was RNA extracted from PBMCs, and the TCR library was made from it. The same data also went into a second study, on T cells in Graves' hyperthyroidism and ophthalmopathy. That report adds: Over 18 months, lack of ophthalmopathy progression marked Graves' hyperthyroidism as stable.

The sequence came from a woman in her fifties or sixties with Graves disease. The chain joins TRBV6-1 to TRBJ2-7, with D possibly being TRBD1 (5 bases). Sample: peripheral blood mononuclear cells (PBMCs), taken at new diagnosis, from a patient treated with antithyroid drugs. CDR3 loop: CASSLQGLSNYEQYF. CDR3 DNA sequence: TGTGCCAGCAGCCTCCAGGGCTTATCAAACTACGAGCAGTACTTC.